These 21 T cell receptor beta chains were all obtained from the same sample, sequenced in a study of blood T cell repertoires in COVID-19. TCRdb's table, derived via immunoSEQ multiplex PCR, lists solely in-frame clones and lacks some. The sample has 220,000 or so clones, around four fifths seen once. The sequenced material came from peripheral blood. These receptors were taken from an elderly woman with COVID-19, enrolled during active disease.

This clone was found a few times. The chain recombines TRBV30 with TRBJ2-7; 8 bases align to TRBD1. V lost 7 bases, J lost 0 bases, and 5 bases stayed unmatched. Germline-derived CDR1 and CDR2 are GTSNPN and SVGIG (reference sequence). This CDR3 region has 13 residues. The CDR3 region has the DNA TGTGCCTCATCGGGACAGGCCTCCTACGAGCAGTACTTC. Translated, it gives CASSGQASYEQYF.

The V gene is TRBV18, the J gene TRBJ2-1; D possibly corresponds to TRBD2 (5 bases). Trimming took off 4 bases at V and 2 bases at J, with 12 bases between the two ends. Germline CDR1 and CDR2: KGHSH and LQKENI. The CDR3 runs to 15 residues. CDR3 DNA: TGTGCCAGCTCACGATTGAGCGGAACCTACAATGAGCAGTTCTTC. Amino acid sequence: CASSRLSGTYNEQFF. The full variable domain, completed using reference TRBV18 and TRBJ2-1, is NAGVMQNPRHLVRRRGQEARLRCSPMKGHSHVYWYRQLPEEGLKFMVYLQKENIIDESGMPKERFSAEFPKEGPSILRIQQVVRGDSAAYFCASSRLSGTYNEQFFGPGTRLTVL.

V usage is TRBV5-1 and J usage is TRBJ2-1, with 9 nucleotides matching TRBD1. Trimming removed 4 bases from V and 7 bases from J; junction bases left unmatched: 6. CDR3 size: 14 residues. CDR1 SGHRS and CDR2 YFSETQ come from the germline V gene. This CDR3 reads CASSANRGRNEQFF. In DNA, the CDR3 is TGCGCCAGCAGCGCAAACAGGGGGCGGAATGAGCAGTTCTTC.

This chain connects TRBV5-1 to TRBJ2-7; 8 positions match TRBD2. The V and J ends lost 4 bases and 7 bases, in that order; junction bases with no gene match: 10. The germline CDR1 and CDR2 sequences are SGHRS and YFSETQ. This CDR3 has 14 amino acids. CDR3 amino acids: CASSGPGLETEQYF. Here the CDR3 DNA reads TGCGCCAGCAGCGGACCGGGACTAGAGACTGAGCAGTACTTC.

The chain links TRBV5-1 to TRBJ1-1, with 11 bases that match TRBD1. Germline trimming cut 3 bases from V and 4 bases from J; bases unmatched to any gene: 8. The CDR3 is made up of 16 amino acids. The germline CDR1 and CDR2 sequences are SGHRS and YFSETQ. Here the CDR3 reads CASSSGQGVIGTEAFF. CDR3 DNA sequence: TGCGCCAGCAGCTCGGGACAGGGGGTAATTGGCACTGAAGCTTTCTTT.

The chain is built from TRBV2 and TRBJ1-2; 8 nucleotides align to TRBD1. The germline gives CDR1 SNHLY, CDR2 FYNNEI. This CDR3 has 14 amino acids. Trimming removed 4 bases from V and 6 bases from J; junction bases left unmatched: 7. The CDR3 DNA sequence: TGTGCCAGCAGTGGGACAGGGTACGGGAATGGCTACACCTTC. The encoded protein is CASSGTGYGNGYTF.

This clone has a single count. This chain uses TRBV30 with TRBJ2-3; 7 nucleotides align to TRBD2. CDR1 and CDR2 (germline): GTSNPN, SVGIG (reference sequence). This CDR3 has 14 residues. Trimming cost V 4 bases and J 6 bases; bases outside gene matches: 10. The CDR3 DNA sequence: TGTGCCTGGATGTGGGGCGGGGGAAGTGATACGCAGTATTTT. It translates to CAWMWGGGSDTQYF.

The V and J genes are TRBV7-9 and TRBJ2-5; 12 bases fit TRBD2. CDR3 length: 15 residues. Germline values: CDR1 SEHNR, CDR2 FQNEAQ (reference sequence). Unmatched junction bases numbered 4, after V lost 3 bases and J lost 5 bases. The DNA for the CDR3 is TGTGCCAGCAGCTTCCTAGCGGGAGGGTTTGAGACCCAGTACTTC. This encodes CASSFLAGGFETQYF. The whole variable domain, filled in from reference TRBV7-9 and TRBJ2-5, reads DTGVSQNPRHKITKRGQNVTFRCDPISEHNRLYWYRQTLGQGPEFLTYFQNEAQLEKSRLLSDRFSAERPKGSFSTLEIQRTEQGDSAMYLCASSFLAGGFETQYFGPGTRLLVL.

CDR3 in amino acids: CASSQVISGGADTQYF. CDR3 bases: TGTGCCAGCAGCCAAGTGATTAGCGGGGGGGCAGATACGCAGTATTTT. V and J are TRBV4-2 and TRBJ2-3; 11 bases match TRBD2. The CDR3 is 16 amino acids. V trimming: 1 base; J trimming: 4 bases; junction bases outside the gene matches: 4. In germline, CDR1 is LGHNA, CDR2 YNFKEQ.

V gene TRBV4-1 combines with J gene TRBJ1-4; D ambiguous. The V end lost 0 bases, the J end lost 5 bases, and 16 bases lay between the germline ends. The CDR3 loop spans 17 amino acids. Per the germline V gene, CDR1 is MGHRA and CDR2 is YSYEKL. The DNA of the CDR3 is TGCGCCAGCAGCCAAGATCTTTATTACAGTCGAAATGAAAAACTGTTTTTT. Translated, it gives CASSQDLYYSRNEKLFF.

This chain joins TRBV6-6 and TRBJ1-5, with a tentative D call TRBD1 (6 bases). In germline, CDR1 is MNHNY, CDR2 SVGAGI (reference sequence). Deletions cut 6 bases from V and 6 bases from J, with 12 bases between. CDR3 length: 13 amino acids. The CDR3 loop reads CASRPTGSQPQHF. The DNA for the CDR3 is TGTGCCAGCAGACCCACAGGGTCTCAGCCCCAGCATTTT.

The genes are TRBV6-6 and TRBJ1-5, with no clear D. The CDR3 totals 15 residues. CDR1 is MNHNY and CDR2 is SVGAGI in the germline V gene (reference sequence). Trimming shortened V by 7 bases and J by 1 base, and 14 bases separated the two germline ends. For the CDR3, the DNA is TGTGCCAGCACAGAACAGAACCTAAGCAATCAGCCCCAGCATTTT. Translated, it gives CASTEQNLSNQPQHF.

To note about this clone: The sample carries other DNA sequences with the same CDR3. The chain uses TRBV18 and TRBJ2-5; possibly TRBD1 for D (7 bases). Per germline, CDR1 KGHSH and CDR2 LQKENI. Trimming pared 4 bases from V and 4 bases from J, leaving 10 bases between. The CDR3 covers 13 residues. The CDR3 DNA reads TGTGCCAGCTCACTGCAGGGGGGAGAGACCCAGTACTTC. The encoded protein is CASSLQGGETQYF.

This chain's CDR3 is CASSFGQSSGNTIYF. The CDR3 DNA is TGCGCCAGCAGCTTCGGACAGTCTTCTGGAAACACCATATATTTT. J is TRBJ1-3 and V is TRBV5-1, with D perhaps TRBD1 (6 bases). This CDR3 contains 15 residues. Germline V gene data show CDR1 as SGHRS and CDR2 as YFSETQ. V lost 2 bases and J lost 1, with 10 bases in between.

This clone occurred a few times. The V gene is TRBV28, the J gene TRBJ1-3, with no clear D. Trimming removed 2 bases from V and 4 bases from J, with 6 bases in between. Germline CDR1 MDHEN, CDR2 SYDVKM. The CDR3 has 13 amino acids. The chain's CDR3 is CASSLTRGNTIYF. The CDR3 DNA reads TGTGCCAGCAGTTTAACACGAGGAAACACCATATATTTT.

The chain employs TRBV21-1 and TRBJ1-5. TRBV21-1 is designated a pseudogene. The CDR3 sequence is 16 residues long. CDR3 sequence (DNA): TGTGCCAGCAGCAAAGATCGCGGGGCGAGCAATCAGCCCCAGCATTTT. It translates to CASSKDRGASNQPQHF.

The rearrangement uses TRBV6-4 and TRBJ2-5, with a possible D match to TRBD1 (6 bases). Deletions cut 3 bases from V and 3 bases from J, with 11 bases between. Germline loops: CDR1 MRHNA, CDR2 SNTAGT. There are 14 residues in the CDR3. As DNA, the CDR3 is TGTGCCAGCAGTGAATGGACAGTTGAAGAGACCCAGTACTTC. Residues: CASSEWTVEETQYF.

This chain links TRBV12-3 or TRBV12-4 with TRBJ1-1; no definite D call. The CDR3 sequence is 11 residues long. The V end lost 7 bases, the J end lost 5 bases, and 8 bases lay between the germline ends. CDR3 DNA sequence: TGTGCCAGCAAGAAACAGACTGAAGCTTTCTTT. Translating it yields CASKKQTEAFF.

The J gene is TRBJ2-1, the V gene TRBV5-1; the match to TRBD1 covers 7 bases. CDR3 length: 14 residues. V gave up 4 bases and J gave up 14 bases; unmatched junction bases: 15. CDR1 is SGHRS, CDR2 YFSETQ, per germline. The CDR3 region is CASSSGQDLEGKFF. CDR3 sequence (DNA): TGCGCCAGCAGCAGTGGACAGGACCTCGAGGGCAAGTTCTTC. Supplemented by reference TRBV5-1 and TRBJ2-1, the full variable domain reads KAGVTQTPRYLIKTRGQQVTLSCSPISGHRSVSWYQQTPGQGLQFLFEYFSETQRNKGNFPGRFSGRQFSNSRSEMNVSTLELGDSALYLCASSSGQDLEGKFFGPGTRLTVL.

The genes are TRBV30 and TRBJ1-1, with D possibly TRBD1 on 6 matching bases. This CDR3 contains 13 residues. V was cut by 4 bases and J by 8 bases, with 17 bases left in between. CDR1 is GTSNPN, CDR2 SVGIG, per germline (reference sequence). This CDR3 reads CAWNWQGRAEAFF. The CDR3 bases are TGTGCCTGGAATTGGCAGGGGAGGGCGGAAGCTTTCTTT.

This clone was counted only a few times. The chain carries TRBV7-3 and TRBJ1-1, with a weak D call TRBD1 (6 bases). The germline V and J ends were trimmed by 5 bases and 4 bases, with 11 bases remaining between them. This CDR3 is built from 13 residues. CDR1 is SGHTA and CDR2 is FQGTGA in the germline V gene. As DNA, the CDR3 is TGTGCCAGCAGCGAACAGGGACCCACTGAAGCTTTCTTT. Protein: CASSEQGPTEAFF.